A selection of T cell receptor beta chains follows, all from one sample in a study of cytomegalovirus exposure and HLA in healthy donors. The data were produced by immunoSEQ multiplex PCR, yet TCRdb's version contains in-frame clones alone and is incomplete. This sample has around 100,000 clones, with roughly 69% found just once. The sample consisted of PBMCs. All receptors derive from a young man in good health and CMV-seropositive. Each CDR3 is given without its conserved first and last residue. A D gene is named only where the DNA matches it firmly.

d_gene: -; v_gene: TRBV6-9; j_gene: TRBJ2-7; CDR3aa: ASSKGLSNRRFSYEQY
d_gene: -; v_gene: TRBV29-1; j_gene: TRBJ2-1; CDR3aa: STPGVEQF
d_gene: TRBD1; v_gene: TRBV9; j_gene: TRBJ1-2; CDR3aa: ASSVTGANYGYT
d_gene: TRBD1; v_gene: TRBV29-1; j_gene: TRBJ2-3; CDR3aa: SVGQGEEGTQY
d_gene: -; v_gene: TRBV19; j_gene: TRBJ1-4; CDR3aa: ASNQKTEGKVEKLF
d_gene: -; v_gene: TRBV6-5; j_gene: -; CDR3aa: ASSFREFPYEQY
d_gene: -; v_gene: TRBV28; j_gene: TRBJ1-5; CDR3aa: ASSGGAASNQPQH
d_gene: TRBD2; v_gene: TRBV10-3; j_gene: TRBJ2-1; CDR3aa: AISESQASGDYNEQF
d_gene: -; v_gene: TRBV15; j_gene: TRBJ1-6; CDR3aa: ATSREGQDSPLH
d_gene: TRBD1; v_gene: TRBV19; j_gene: TRBJ2-7; CDR3aa: ASSMGQGLKGEQY
d_gene: -; v_gene: TRBV29-1; j_gene: TRBJ2-7; CDR3aa: SVEGSRDTISYEQY
d_gene: -; v_gene: TRBV5-6; j_gene: TRBJ1-6; CDR3aa: ASSRVSTGDSPLH